This T cell receptor (beta chain) was captured in a study of blood T cells in healthy people across ages. Study conclusions and caveats: Expanded clonotype shifts may have been confounded, as the donors had an unknown CMV status.

This clonotype was detected only a few times. No antigen is known for it. The CDR3 extends over 16 amino acids. Germline values: CDR1 SGDLS, CDR2 YYNGEE. Trimming took 3 bases from V and 4 from J; bases not matched to a gene: 8. Through a sample-barcoded 5' primer and a J-beta primer mix, a second PCR was run for roughly 7 to 11 cycles. TCRdb reprocessed the 5' RACE reads via MiXCR and lists one record per CDR3 protein. There are more than 1,400,000 distinct CDR3 sequences in the sample; around two fifths occur only once, and around 8% lies in the top ten. The receptor was isolated from a woman aged 18-35 years in good health. The rearrangement links TRBV9 to TRBJ2-3, with 10 bases fitting TRBD1. Sequencing was done on a sample of blood. The CDR3 reads CASSGARGQGADTQYF. Written as DNA, the CDR3 is TGTGCCAGCAGCGGGGCTCGTGGACAGGGGGCAGATACGCAGTATTTT. Combining the CDR3 with reference TRBV9 and TRBJ2-3 gives the whole variable domain DSGVTQTPKHLITATGQRVTLRCSPRSGDLSVYWYQQSLDQGLQFLIQYYNGEERAKGNILERFSAQQFPDLHSELNLSSLELGDSALYFCASSGARGQGADTQYFGPGTRLTVL.